The 19 T cell receptor beta chains listed next were all sequenced from one sample in a study of T cell repertoires in cytomegalovirus infection. TCRdb ran MiXCR on the reads and lists one entry per CDR3 protein. The sample holds some 940,000 distinct CDR3 sequences, roughly 30% seen once. No antigen has been assigned to these receptors. The material was cultured CD8+ T cells from PBMCs, obtained from culture after CMV antigen stimulation. All receptors come from a human donor in good health (CMV status not recorded). Some clones in this sample may be carry-over from other donors' samples.

This clonotype was observed a handful of times. CDR3: CASSYGQFSVPVQETQYF. The CDR3, as DNA: TGTGCCAGCAGCTACGGACAGTTTTCCGTCCCTGTCCAAGAGACCCAGTACTTC. The chain joins TRBV7-9 to TRBJ2-5; D perhaps matches TRBD1 (6 bases). The V gene's germline CDR1 is SEHNR and CDR2 FQNEAQ (reference sequence). This CDR3 has 18 amino acids. V was trimmed by 4 bases and J by 1 base, leaving 22 bases between them.

The count of this clonotype is one. The chain employs TRBV12-3 or TRBV12-4 and TRBJ2-1; D is possibly TRBD1 (6 bases). This CDR3 region has 14 residues. This CDR3 is CVTSRGRTYNEQFF. The CDR3 nucleotides read TGTGTCACCTCGAGGGGGAGAACCTACAATGAGCAGTTCTTC.

V usage is TRBV9 and J usage is TRBJ1-1; D unclear. V was clipped by 4 bases and J by 6 bases, with 16 bases between them. Germline-derived CDR1 and CDR2 are SGDLS and YYNGEE. This CDR3 comprises 14 residues. CDR3 region: CASSPHEGHPEAFF. The CDR3, as DNA: TGTGCCAGCAGCCCTCACGAGGGCCACCCTGAAGCTTTCTTT.

This chain links TRBV12-3 or TRBV12-4 with TRBJ2-2; 7 bases are a match to TRBD2. V was clipped by 11 bases and J by 4 bases; unmatched bases: 4. The CDR3 is 12 amino acids. The CDR3 coding sequence is TGTGCCGCTCGCGGGAGCACCGGGGAGCTGTTTTTT. Translated, it gives CAARGSTGELFF.

This chain links TRBV6-1 with TRBJ2-7; D unresolved. Germline CDR1 is MNHNS and CDR2 is SASEGT. The CDR3 totals 13 residues. The V end lost 5 bases, the J end lost 5 bases, and 13 bases lay between the germline ends. CDR3 sequence (DNA): TGTGCCAGCAGTTTGACTCCCCGTCACGAGCAGTACGTC. Translated: CASSLTPRHEQYV.

This clonotype was observed a few times. The germline gene is not matched at one end of the junction; a read error may be the cause. The chain uses TRBV7-6 and TRBJ2-1; the D is unclear. There are 16 residues in the CDR3. Germline V gene data show CDR1 as SGHVS and CDR2 as FNYEAQ. CDR3 amino acids: CASSSDGRHLYNEQFF. The CDR3 bases are TGTGCTAGCAGTTCGGACGGCCGACACCTTTACAATGAGCAGTTCTTC. The entire variable domain, with the rest obtained from reference TRBV7-6 and TRBJ2-1, is as follows: GAGVSQSPRYKVTKRGQDVALRCDPISGHVSLYWYRQALGQGPEFLTYFNYEAQQDKSGLPNDRFSAERPEGSISTLTIQRTEQRDSAMYRCASSSDGRHLYNEQFFGPGTRLTVL.

This clonotype came up a few times. The CDR3 region is CASSLSTSLLNTEAFF. The DNA for the CDR3 is TGTGCCAGCAGTTTATCTACCTCACTCCTGAACACTGAAGCTTTCTTT. The chain carries TRBV27 and TRBJ1-1, with no clear D. The V gene's germline CDR1 is MNHEY and CDR2 SMNVEV (reference sequence). V was clipped by 0 bases and J by 0 bases, with 11 bases between them. CDR3 length: 16 residues.

This clonotype was recorded many times. The V and J genes are TRBV6-1 and TRBJ1-5; D is undetermined. There are 14 residues in the CDR3. Looked up from germline, CDR1 is MNHNS and CDR2 is SASEGT. The V end was cut by 2 bases, the J end by 6 bases, with 11 bases between. CDR3 sequence reads: CASSEPGRSQPQHF. CDR3 sequence (DNA): TGTGCCAGCAGTGAACCCGGGAGAAGTCAGCCCCAGCATTTT.

This clonotype was recorded only once. In DNA form, the CDR3 reads TGTGCCAGTCACAAGGGTAGGACCCAGCATTTT. This codes for CASHKGRTQHF. J is TRBJ1-5 and V is TRBV19, with unresolved D. V dropped 8 bases and J dropped 11 bases, with 13 bases sitting between them. The germline gives CDR1 LNHDA, CDR2 SQIVND (reference sequence). This CDR3 contains 11 residues.

The chain has TRBV18 and TRBJ2-3; a weak D match, TRBD2 (6 bases). CDR3 length: 16 residues. The germline V and J ends were trimmed by 0 bases and 4 bases, with 14 bases remaining between them. Germline CDR1 KGHSH, CDR2 LQKENI. In DNA form, the CDR3 reads TGTGCCAGCTCACCACCGGCAGGGAGGACGGCAGATACGCAGTATTTT. Protein: CASSPPAGRTADTQYF.

The chain combines TRBV4-1 with TRBJ1-2; the match to TRBD1 covers 7 bases. From germline, CDR1 is MGHRA and CDR2 YSYEKL. The V and J ends lost 0 bases and 5 bases, in that order; junction bases with no gene match: 9. The CDR3 totals 16 residues. CDR3 coding DNA: TGCGCCAGCAGCCAAGAAAGGACAGGAGCAGTTTATGGCTACACCTTC. It translates to CASSQERTGAVYGYTF.

The gene calls are TRBV6-5 and TRBJ1-6; possible D gene TRBD1, 6 bases. The CDR3 covers 12 residues. Deletions cut 6 bases from V and 10 bases from J, with 10 bases between. The V gene's germline CDR1 is MNHEY and CDR2 SVGAGI. The CDR3: CASRGRGSPLHF. CDR3 sequence (DNA): TGTGCCAGCAGAGGCAGGGGCTCACCCCTCCACTTT.

This clonotype was observed a few times. The chain combines TRBV27 with TRBJ1-3; D unresolved. Per the germline V gene, CDR1 is MNHEY and CDR2 is SMNVEV (reference sequence). CDR3 length: 16 residues. Between the trimmed V and J ends, which lost 8 bases and 0 bases, there was a span of 17 bases. The CDR3 region is CASSGRGPSSGNTIYF. The CDR3 DNA follows: TGTGCCAGCTCCGGACGGGGTCCAAGCTCTGGAAACACCATATATTTT.

The rearrangement joins TRBV29-1 to TRBJ1-2; D unclear. This CDR3 contains 12 residues. Trimming shortened V by 1 base and J by 7 bases, and 10 bases separated the two germline ends. Germline V gene lookup returns CDR1 SQVTM and CDR2 ANQGSEA. In DNA form, the CDR3 reads TGCAGCGTTGAAGTGGGCGGGTTTGGCTACACCTTC. It specifies CSVEVGGFGYTF.

There are a few counts of this clonotype. The gene calls are TRBV15 and TRBJ2-1; 11 nucleotides match TRBD2. CDR1 LNHNV and CDR2 YYDKDF come from the germline V gene (reference sequence). CDR3 length: 18 amino acids. Losses at the gene ends were 0 bases for V and 5 bases for J; bases not matched to a gene: 9. The CDR3 region has the DNA TGTGCCACCAGCAGAGATAGTCTAGCGGGGGGCCGAAACAATGAGCAGTTCTTC. It translates to CATSRDSLAGGRNNEQFF.

This clonotype was counted between two and nine times. The gene calls are TRBV7-9 and TRBJ1-2, with 7 positions matching TRBD1. Germline V gene sequence: CDR1 SEHNR, CDR2 FQNEAQ (reference sequence). J gave up 3 bases and V 4 bases, and 8 bases lay outside the gene matches. This CDR3 comprises 15 residues. The CDR3 here is CASSYTLDRDYGYTF. The DNA for the CDR3 is TGTGCCAGCAGCTACACACTCGACAGGGACTATGGCTACACCTTC.

This clonotype occurred a few times. CDR3 residues: CASSLLLAGGNNEQFF. The CDR3 DNA reads as TGTGCCAGCAGCCTACTGCTAGCGGGGGGTAACAATGAGCAGTTCTTC. The chain combines TRBV7-6 with TRBJ2-1, with 11 bases matching TRBD2. Germline V gene sequence: CDR1 SGHVS, CDR2 FNYEAQ. The CDR3 is 16 residues long. V lost 5 bases and J lost 5; bases outside the gene matches: 8.

CDR3 sequence: CASSLRSTSDSPLHF. The CDR3 nucleotides read TGTGCCAGCAGCTTAAGGAGTACAAGTGATTCACCCCTCCACTTT. The gene calls are TRBV7-2 and TRBJ1-6; D is ambiguous. The CDR3 has 15 amino acids. Trimming took off 2 bases at V and 8 bases at J, with 13 bases between the two ends. Germline CDR1 SGHTA, CDR2 FQGNSA.

A note on this clonotype: At one end, the junction sequence differs from germline, possibly due to a read error. The chain couples TRBV7-2 to TRBJ2-5; D possibly matches TRBD1 or TRBD2 (6 bases each). In germline, CDR1 is SGHTA, CDR2 FQGNSA. The CDR3 runs 13 residues. CDR3 residues: CVSSPGAGETQYF. Here the CDR3 DNA reads TGTGTCAGCAGCCCAGGGGCGGGGGAGACCCAGTACTTC. Variable domain in full (rest from reference TRBV7-2 and TRBJ2-5): GAGVSQSPSNKVTEKGKDVELRCDPISGHTALYWYRQSLGQGLEFLIYFQGNSAPDKSGLPSDRFSAERTGGSVSTLTIQRTQQEDSAVYLCVSSPGAGETQYFGPGTRLLVL.